Given below is one T cell receptor beta chain in context. The antigen remains undetermined. The V and J ends lost 1 base and 8 bases respectively, with 14 bases between them. Germline CDR1 and CDR2: MNHEY and SMNVEV (reference sequence). This CDR3 spans 15 amino acids. This sample was taken from a study of cytotoxic CD8 clonotypes in ibrutinib-treated CLL. Whole-study context: The patients, under 13 relapsed/refractory and approximately 14 treatment-naive, included 17 who were IGHV unmutated. Response sampling occurred after a median approximately 12 months of treatment (range 6 to 36).

The study, taken as a whole, reports: On treatment, the uncommon public clonotypes contracted or remained stable. Against age-matched healthy donors, baseline clonality ran higher and tracked circulating CD8+ T-cell counts.

Some clones are missing from TCRdb's copy, which holds only in-frame ones; the method was immunoSEQ multiplex PCR. Of under 50,000 clones listed, 55% to 80% are singletons. The rearrangement joins TRBV27 to TRBJ1-4; a possible D gene is TRBD1 (5 bases). This clonotype was obtained from a human donor with chronic lymphocytic leukemia. The specimen was PBMCs, collected at disease progression, from a patient treated with ibrutinib. The CDR3: CASSLFDSINEKLFF. The CDR3 region has the DNA TGTGCCAGCAGTTTATTCGACAGCATTAACGAAAAACTGTTTTTT.